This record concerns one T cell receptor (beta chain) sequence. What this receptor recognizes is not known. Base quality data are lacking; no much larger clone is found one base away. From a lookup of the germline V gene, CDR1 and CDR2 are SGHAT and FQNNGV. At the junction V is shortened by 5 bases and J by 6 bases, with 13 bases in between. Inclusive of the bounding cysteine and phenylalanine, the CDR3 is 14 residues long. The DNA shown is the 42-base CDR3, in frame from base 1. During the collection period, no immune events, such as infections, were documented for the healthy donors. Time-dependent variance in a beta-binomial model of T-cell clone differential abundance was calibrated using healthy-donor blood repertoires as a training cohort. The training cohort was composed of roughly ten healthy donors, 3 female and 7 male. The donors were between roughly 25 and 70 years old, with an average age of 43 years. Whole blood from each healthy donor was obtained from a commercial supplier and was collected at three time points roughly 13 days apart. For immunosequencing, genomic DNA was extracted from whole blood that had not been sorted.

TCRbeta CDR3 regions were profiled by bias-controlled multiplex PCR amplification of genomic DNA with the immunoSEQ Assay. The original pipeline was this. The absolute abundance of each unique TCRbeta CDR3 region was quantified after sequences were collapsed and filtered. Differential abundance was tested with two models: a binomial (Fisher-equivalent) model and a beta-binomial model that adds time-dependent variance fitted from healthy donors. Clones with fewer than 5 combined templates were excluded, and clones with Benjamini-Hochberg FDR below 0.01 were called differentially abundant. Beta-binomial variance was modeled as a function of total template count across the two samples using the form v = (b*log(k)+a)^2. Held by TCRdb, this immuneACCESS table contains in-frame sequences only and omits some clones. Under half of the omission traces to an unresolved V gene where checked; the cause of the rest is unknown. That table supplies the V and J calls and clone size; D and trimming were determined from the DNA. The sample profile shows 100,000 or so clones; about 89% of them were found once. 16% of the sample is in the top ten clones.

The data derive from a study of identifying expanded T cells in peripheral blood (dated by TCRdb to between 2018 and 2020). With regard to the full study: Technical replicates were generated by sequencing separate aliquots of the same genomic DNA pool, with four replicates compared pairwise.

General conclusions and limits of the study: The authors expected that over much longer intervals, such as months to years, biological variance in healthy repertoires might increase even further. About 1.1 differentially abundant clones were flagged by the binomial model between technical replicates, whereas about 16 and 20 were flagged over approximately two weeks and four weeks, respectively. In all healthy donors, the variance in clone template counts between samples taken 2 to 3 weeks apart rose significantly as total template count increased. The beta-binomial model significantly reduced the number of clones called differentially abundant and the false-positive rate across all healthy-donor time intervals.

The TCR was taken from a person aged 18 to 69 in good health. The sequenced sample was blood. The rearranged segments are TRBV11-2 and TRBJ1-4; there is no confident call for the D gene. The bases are TGTGCCAGCAGCGAAGGAACATGGGATGAAAAACTGTTTTTT. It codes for CASSEGTWDEKLFF.